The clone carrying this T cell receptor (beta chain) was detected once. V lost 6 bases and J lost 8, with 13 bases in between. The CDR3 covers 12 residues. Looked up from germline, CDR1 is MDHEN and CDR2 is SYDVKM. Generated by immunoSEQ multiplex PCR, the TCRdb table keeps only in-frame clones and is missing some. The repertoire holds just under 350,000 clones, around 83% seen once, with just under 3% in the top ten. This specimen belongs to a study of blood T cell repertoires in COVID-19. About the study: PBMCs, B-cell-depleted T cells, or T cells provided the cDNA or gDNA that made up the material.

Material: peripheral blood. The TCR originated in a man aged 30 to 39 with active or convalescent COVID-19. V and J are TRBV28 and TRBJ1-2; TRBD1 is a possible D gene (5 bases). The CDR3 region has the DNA TGTGCCAGCAGCCTTTGGGGCATGGGCTACACCTTC. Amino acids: CASSLWGMGYTF.